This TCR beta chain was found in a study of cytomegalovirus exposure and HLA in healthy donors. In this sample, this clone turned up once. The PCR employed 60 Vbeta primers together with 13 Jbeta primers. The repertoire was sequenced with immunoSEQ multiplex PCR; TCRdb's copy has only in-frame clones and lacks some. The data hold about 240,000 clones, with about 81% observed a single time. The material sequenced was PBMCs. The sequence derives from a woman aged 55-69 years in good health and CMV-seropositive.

The DNA for the CDR3 is TGCGCCAGCAGCCAAGATAGGCCTAGCGGGAGAGTGGGGCAGTTCTTC. Residues: CASSQDRPSGRVGQFF. J is TRBJ2-1 and V is TRBV4-1, with 10 bases aligning to TRBD2. V lost 0 bases, J lost 12 bases, and 11 bases stayed unmatched. The CDR3 has 16 amino acids. CDR1 MGHRA and CDR2 YSYEKL come from the germline V gene.